This section outlines one T cell receptor beta chain sequence together with its context. This may stem from a read error, because a much larger clone lies one nucleotide away. In the library, each TCR cDNA molecule bore its own unique molecular identifier. TCRdb ran MiXCR on the 5' RACE reads and lists one entry per CDR3 protein. This sample yields about 70,000 distinct CDR3 sequences, of which roughly 8.9% are seen a single time; less than 2% belongs to the top ten. V lost 0 bases, J lost 0 bases, and 16 bases lay in between. Germline loops: CDR1 SGDLS, CDR2 YYNGEE. The CDR3 is made up of 18 amino acids. Sample time point: blood at routine non-recurrence follow-up after resection. This specimen comes from a study of spatial heterogeneity in lung cancer.

This clonotype was sampled from a female donor with early-stage non-small cell lung cancer. The chain joins TRBV9 to TRBJ2-1; perhaps TRBD2 as D (5 bases). Material: PBMCs, obtained at follow-up. CDR3 DNA sequence: TGTGCCAGCAGCGTAGCAAACCGCGGGTCTCTCTCCTACAATGAGCAGTTCTTC. Protein product: CASSVANRGSLSYNEQFF.